This T cell receptor (beta chain) comes out of a study of CD8 T cells in ankylosing spondylitis. Each CDR3 protein is one row after TCRdb ran MiXCR on the 5' RACE reads. The data hold some 140,000 distinct CDR3 sequences, with approximately 9.2% observed a single time. V lost 4 bases to trimming and J lost 6 bases; unmatched junction nucleotides: 2. CDR1 SGHNT and CDR2 YENEEA come from the germline V gene. This CDR3 is 13 amino acids long. This clonotype was detected many times. The antigen remains undetermined. Whole-study findings and limits: Researchers reportedly found disease-linked clones significantly enriched in matched ankylosing spondylitis synovial fluid.

The chain is built from TRBV11-3 and TRBJ2-2, with 7 bases matching TRBD1. Material for sequencing was synovial fluid, either unsorted or a sorted T cell fraction (not recorded which). The receptor was derived from a male donor with ankylosing spondylitis. This CDR3 is CASSSDRAGELFF. The CDR3 DNA reads TGTGCCAGCAGCTCAGACAGGGCCGGGGAGCTGTTTTTT.